The next 30 T cell receptor beta chains were all read from a single sample in a study of T cell clusters in autoimmune cytopenias. TRB was amplified from about 250 ng of peripheral blood genomic DNA per sample. Multiplex touch-down PCR amplified TRB using TRB-A and TRB-B pools in one tube. Reprocessing the multiplex PCR reads, TCRdb reports a single entry for every CDR3 protein and omits DNA. Listed are approximately 7,400 distinct CDR3 sequences; 20% to 25% falls within the top ten. This same sample was also part of a study on T cell repertoires in aging, cancer and after chemotherapy.

Specimen: peripheral blood. The source is a human donor in good health.

This clonotype ranks as medium-sized in terms of frequency. The rearrangement uses TRBV6-5 and TRBJ1-1. This CDR3 region has 14 residues. CDR1 is MNHEY and CDR2 is SVGAGI in the germline V gene. CDR3 residues: CASSYGFAGTEAFF.

The chain recombines TRBV12-3 or TRBV12-4 with TRBJ1-3. CDR3 length: 14 amino acids. CDR3 loop: CASSPQQYGNTIYF.

The genes are TRBV19 and TRBJ2-5; TCRdb outputs TRBD2, but without DNA this stays unchecked. Germline lookup yields CDR1 LNHDA and CDR2 SQIVND (reference sequence). The CDR3 consists of 17 residues. Here the CDR3 reads CASRSIGTSGRAETQYF.

This chain joins TRBV30 and TRBJ1-1. Germline V gene lookup returns CDR1 GTSNPN and CDR2 SVGIG (reference sequence). The CDR3 runs to 16 residues. The CDR3 sequence is CASFLGEGDPNTEAFF. The whole variable domain, filled in from reference TRBV30 and TRBJ1-1, reads SQTIHQWPATLVQPVGSPLSLECTVEGTSNPNLYWYRQAAGRGLQLLFYSVGIGQISSEVPQNLSASRPQDRQFILSSKKLLLSDSGFYLCASFLGEGDPNTEAFFGQGTRLTVV.

This clonotype is labeled medium-sized (0.01 to 0.1%) based on frequency. The chain couples TRBV30 to TRBJ1-5; TCRdb gives TRBD1 as the D gene, but with no DNA this cannot be confirmed. Germline V CDR1 and CDR2: GTSNPN, SVGIG (reference sequence). The CDR3 is made up of 13 amino acids. This CDR3 reads CAWGTGTKQPQHF.

The chain couples TRBV5-3 to TRBJ2-5; TCRdb's D call of TRBD2 is untestable without DNA. TRBV5-3 belongs to the ORF category, with a function that is uncertain. This CDR3 is 20 amino acids long. The CDR3 spells CARRTTDPGLAGAIQETQYF.

The V call is TRBV18, the J call TRBJ2-7; TCRdb designates TRBD2, a call that cannot be tested without DNA. This CDR3 spans 16 amino acids. Germline lookup yields CDR1 KGHSH and CDR2 LQKENI. CDR3: CASSPPASGGAGEQYF.

This chain connects TRBV19 to TRBJ1-2; TCRdb designates TRBD1, a call that cannot be tested without DNA. Germline V gene sequence: CDR1 LNHDA, CDR2 SQIVND (reference sequence). There are 16 residues in the CDR3. CDR3 in amino acids: CASSIGPGGRDYGYTF.

V gene TRBV12-3 or TRBV12-4 combines with J gene TRBJ2-2; TCRdb's D call, TRBD1, is unchecked because there is no DNA. The CDR3 length is 15 residues. CDR3 sequence: CASSRSTGSTGELFF.

V is TRBV12-3 or TRBV12-4 and J is TRBJ2-7. This CDR3 has 12 amino acids. CDR3 residues: CASSLFESEQYF.

The gene calls are TRBV6-5 and TRBJ1-4. The CDR3 totals 12 residues. Germline-derived CDR1 and CDR2 are MNHEY and SVGAGI. The CDR3: CASKTSGEKLFF.

This clonotype is labeled large based on frequency. The chain combines TRBV6-2 or TRBV6-3 with TRBJ2-3; the TRBD1 assignment by TCRdb is unverifiable without DNA. The CDR3 runs 14 residues. Germline lookup yields CDR1 MNHEY and CDR2 SVGEGT. CDR3 sequence: CASTPGPEGDTQYF.

The chain couples TRBV24-1 to TRBJ2-5. The V gene's germline CDR1 is KGHDR and CDR2 SFDVKD. The CDR3 is made up of 13 amino acids. CDR3 loop: CATSEEIQETQYF.

The chain joins TRBV6-1 to TRBJ2-7. The CDR3 covers 12 residues. Germline V gene data show CDR1 as MNHNS and CDR2 as SASEGT. CDR3 amino acids: CASSEAFHEQYF.

V usage is TRBV15 and J usage is TRBJ2-1; TCRdb's D call, TRBD2, is unchecked because there is no DNA. This CDR3 has 16 amino acids. The germline gives CDR1 LNHNV, CDR2 YYDKDF (reference sequence). CDR3 amino acids: CATSGPRGLADNEQFF. Supplemented by reference TRBV15 and TRBJ2-1, the full variable domain reads DAMVIQNPRYQVTQFGKPVTLSCSQTLNHNVMYWYQQKSSQAPKLLFHYYDKDFNNEADTPDNFQSRRPNTSFCFLDIRSPGLGDTAMYLCATSGPRGLADNEQFFGPGTRLTVL.

Its frequency marks this clonotype as medium-sized. The rearrangement joins TRBV19 to TRBJ2-3. Looked up from germline, CDR1 is LNHDA and CDR2 is SQIVND (reference sequence). CDR3 length equals 13 residues. The CDR3 sequence: CASSGQSTDTQYF. The full variable domain, with the rest looked up from reference TRBV19 and TRBJ2-3, is DGGITQSPKYLFRKEGQNVTLSCEQNLNHDAMYWYRQDPGQGLRLIYYSQIVNDFQKGDIAEGYSVSREKKESFPLTVTSAQKNPTAFYLCASSGQSTDTQYFGPGTRLTVL.

The chain uses TRBV12-3 or TRBV12-4 and TRBJ2-3. CDR3 length: 12 amino acids. CDR3 amino acids: CASRRTTDTQYF.

V usage is TRBV18 and J usage is TRBJ1-2; with no DNA, the TCRdb D assignment of TRBD1 cannot be verified. CDR1 KGHSH and CDR2 LQKENI come from the germline V gene. This CDR3 contains 13 residues. The CDR3: CASSPGREYGYTF.

CDR3: CASSYLTDRLTQHF. This chain joins TRBV6-6 and TRBJ1-5; TCRdb's assignment of TRBD1 cannot be checked, as there is no DNA. CDR1 and CDR2 (germline): MNHNY, SVGAGI (reference sequence). The CDR3 runs 14 residues.

The chain employs TRBV6-5 and TRBJ1-1; TCRdb's assignment of TRBD1 cannot be checked, as there is no DNA. CDR3 size: 15 residues. Germline V gene lookup returns CDR1 MNHEY and CDR2 SVGAGI. The CDR3 sequence: CASRPRQGGDTEAFF.

This clonotype is called medium-sized based on its frequency. V gene TRBV13 combines with J gene TRBJ2-5. The V gene's germline CDR1 is PRHDT and CDR2 FYEKMQ (reference sequence). The CDR3 has 17 residues. The CDR3 region is CASSLGVSWDGQETQYF.

This chain joins TRBV10-3 and TRBJ2-7; the TCRdb call, TRBD1, lacks DNA for checking. This CDR3 is 14 amino acids long. CDR1 and CDR2 (germline): ENHRY, SYGVKD. CDR3 sequence: CASSSPGHTYEQYF.

CDR3 in amino acids: CASSGAYEQYF. The rearrangement uses TRBV6-1 and TRBJ2-7. CDR1 is MNHNS, CDR2 SASEGT, per germline. The CDR3 is 11 amino acids.

This clonotype is classed as medium-sized by frequency. The chain is built from TRBV19 and TRBJ1-3; the TCRdb D gene call, TRBD1, has no DNA to confirm it. This CDR3 is built from 14 residues. Germline V gene sequence: CDR1 LNHDA, CDR2 SQIVND (reference sequence). The CDR3 loop is CASNDRPSGNTIYF.

The genes are TRBV6-1 and TRBJ1-1; lacking DNA, the TRBD1 call made by TCRdb goes unchecked. From germline, CDR1 is MNHNS and CDR2 SASEGT. This CDR3 is 14 amino acids long. The CDR3 loop is CASILTGGNTEAFF.

The V gene is TRBV5-1, the J gene TRBJ2-2; the TCRdb call, TRBD2, lacks DNA for checking. This CDR3 has 16 residues. Germline values: CDR1 SGHRS, CDR2 YFSETQ. CDR3 region: CASSSKLAGNTGELFF.

This rearrangement joins TRBV30 to TRBJ1-1. Germline loops: CDR1 GTSNPN, CDR2 SVGIG (reference sequence). The CDR3 has 11 amino acids. CDR3 protein: CAWSVNTEAFF.

The rearrangement links TRBV6-6 to TRBJ2-3; without DNA, the TCRdb call of TRBD2 cannot be checked. Germline-derived CDR1 and CDR2 are MNHNY and SVGAGI (reference sequence). CDR3 length: 15 amino acids. CDR3 in amino acids: CASTFASSGTDTQYF.

The chain links TRBV20-1 to TRBJ1-4; the TRBD1 assignment by TCRdb is unverifiable without DNA. Germline values: CDR1 DFQATT, CDR2 SNEGSKA (reference sequence). This CDR3 region has 13 residues. CDR3 sequence reads: CSARDLHRGGLFF.

By frequency, this clonotype is medium-sized. The V call is TRBV11-1, the J call TRBJ2-7; TCRdb picks TRBD1, but there is no DNA to check that call. CDR1 and CDR2 (germline): SGHAT, FQDESV (reference sequence). The CDR3 runs 14 residues. This CDR3 reads CASRDPGTGYEQYF.